The T cell receptor (beta chain) under discussion was sequenced for a study of identical twins. Whole-study results and caveats: Without tracking the same donors, conclusions rested on cross-sectional statistical analysis. Memory repertoires showed no such pattern, whereas abundant cord blood beta clonotypes carried fewer insertions.

Only a few counts were recorded for this clonotype. Its cognate antigen is unknown. TCRdb redid the calling of the 5' RACE reads with MiXCR, one entry per CDR3 protein. This table holds about 920,000 distinct CDR3 sequences, roughly an eighth found once. Looked up from germline, CDR1 is SGDLS and CDR2 is YYNGEE. V was pared by 0 bases and J by 0 bases, with 9 bases between. The CDR3 extends over 15 amino acids. The sample was also linked to a second study, of yellow fever vaccine responses in identical twins. That paper states: After vaccination, twins' T cell response reportedly seemed partly convergent, partly personalized.

The sequence derives from a woman between 18 and 29 years old in good health. The sequencing input was PBMCs. The chain is built from TRBV9 and TRBJ1-1; D gene unclear. The CDR3 coding sequence is TGTGCCAGCAGCGTAGAGGCAGTAATGAACACTGAAGCTTTCTTT. Translation gives CASSVEAVMNTEAFF.